The 18 T cell receptor beta chains reported below all come from one sample, sequenced in a study of PD-L1 blockade in urothelial cancer. The protocol was immunoSEQ multiplex PCR, while the TCRdb copy is restricted to in-frame clones and leaves out a portion. The repertoire holds 87,000 or so clones, with roughly 84% as singletons. The time point denotes: pretreatment peripheral blood. Sample: PBMCs, taken around atezolizumab (anti-PD-L1) treatment. The receptors were sampled from a man in his sixties with urothelial cancer.

Worth noting for this clone: This sample includes further DNA sequences coding for the same CDR3. The chain joins TRBV7-2 to TRBJ1-2; 11 bases align to TRBD1. The CDR3 totals 16 residues. Germline-derived CDR1 and CDR2 are SGHTA and FQGNSA. The V segment lost 2 bases and the J segment 4 bases; nucleotides outside the gene matches: 6. This chain's CDR3 is CASSLTGTGGAYGYTF. CDR3 bases: TGTGCCAGCAGCTTAACCGGGACAGGGGGTGCCTATGGCTACACCTTC.

The V gene is TRBV6-1, the J gene TRBJ2-7, with D perhaps matching TRBD2 (6 bases). Trimming removed 6 bases at V and 4 bases at J, with 13 bases between. The CDR3 covers 13 residues. The V gene's germline CDR1 is MNHNS and CDR2 SASEGT. CDR3 in amino acids: CASRMPGRYEQYF. As DNA, the CDR3 is TGTGCCAGCAGGATGCCCGGGAGATACGAGCAGTACTTC.

The chain is built from TRBV6-4 and TRBJ2-1, with D uncertain. With 0 bases removed from V and 1 base from J, the gap between germline ends came to 7 bases. Germline CDR1 reads MRHNA; CDR2 reads SNTAGT. The CDR3 has 15 residues. The DNA for the CDR3 is TGTGCCAGCAGTGACTCTTATGTATCCTACAATGAGCAGTTCTTC. It translates to CASSDSYVSYNEQFF.

The chain recombines TRBV7-9 with TRBJ1-2; D is undetermined. Per the germline V gene, CDR1 is SEHNR and CDR2 is FQNEAQ (reference sequence). Trimming removed 5 bases at V and 8 bases at J, with 15 bases between. This CDR3 is built from 13 residues. CDR3 region: CASSLDAGSGYTF. CDR3 sequence (DNA): TGTGCCAGCAGCCTGGACGCTGGGAGCGGCTACACCTTC.

The rearrangement uses TRBV5-6 and TRBJ2-5; no definite D call. V lost 2 bases and J 0 bases, leaving 2 bases between the germline ends. CDR1 SGHDT and CDR2 YYEEEE come from the germline V gene. The CDR3 extends over 12 amino acids. The CDR3 DNA follows: TGTGCCAGCAGCTTTAACCAAGAGACCCAGTACTTC. This encodes CASSFNQETQYF.

The chain employs TRBV2 and TRBJ1-1; D perhaps matches TRBD1 (5 bases). Trimming cost V 6 bases and J 2 bases, with 19 bases left between them. This CDR3 has 16 residues. Per germline, CDR1 SNHLY and CDR2 FYNNEI. DNA for the CDR3: TGTGCCAGCAGCGCGGGACCGCAGCGACATAACACTGAAGCTTTCTTT. As protein: CASSAGPQRHNTEAFF.

The rearrangement joins TRBV18 to TRBJ1-2, with TRBD1 identical over 7 bases. V lost 3 bases and J lost 3; bases outside the gene matches: 7. Germline CDR1 is KGHSH and CDR2 is LQKENI. The CDR3 length is 15 residues. The CDR3 reads CASSPDRASYYGYTF. DNA for the CDR3: TGTGCCAGCTCACCCGACAGGGCTTCTTACTATGGCTACACCTTC.

The V call is TRBV18, the J call TRBJ1-1; weak D call: TRBD1 (5 bases). The CDR3 extends over 15 amino acids. In germline, CDR1 is KGHSH, CDR2 LQKENI. Trimming took 1 base from V and 3 from J, leaving 12 bases between them. In nucleotides, the CDR3 is TGTGCCAGCTCACCACAGGAGGGGCCGGACACTGAAGCTTTCTTT. It translates to CASSPQEGPDTEAFF.

The J gene is TRBJ1-5, the V gene TRBV13; no clear D gene. Germline-derived CDR1 and CDR2 are PRHDT and FYEKMQ (reference sequence). The CDR3 spans 17 residues. V dropped 3 bases and J dropped 0 bases, with 15 bases sitting between them. The chain's CDR3 is CASSFAGGGYSNQPQHF. CDR3 DNA sequence: TGTGCCAGCAGCTTTGCTGGCGGAGGATATAGCAATCAGCCCCAGCATTTT.

The J gene is TRBJ2-5, the V gene TRBV5-1, with 7 bases fitting TRBD1. Looked up from germline, CDR1 is SGHRS and CDR2 is YFSETQ. The length of the CDR3 is 13 residues. Germline trimming cut 2 bases from V and 5 bases from J; bases unmatched to any gene: 3. The CDR3 spells CASSFKGAETQYF. In nucleotides, the CDR3 is TGCGCCAGCAGCTTTAAGGGGGCCGAGACCCAGTACTTC.

The chain has TRBV7-7 and TRBJ2-6, with D perhaps matching TRBD1 (5 bases). V gave up 3 bases and J gave up 11 bases, with 14 bases separating them. Germline lookup yields CDR1 SSHAT and CDR2 FNYEAQ (reference sequence). This CDR3 is built from 14 residues. CDR3 sequence: CASSFKSGSDVLTF. The DNA for the CDR3 is TGTGCCAGCAGCTTCAAATCAGGGTCTGACGTCCTGACTTTC.

This clone was detected only a few times. CDR3 DNA sequence: TGTGCCAGCAGTGCGGGGACAGGCCCTGAAGCTTTCTTT. It yields the protein CASSAGTGPEAFF. This sequence joins TRBV2 and TRBJ1-1; 8 bases match TRBD1. This CDR3 region has 13 residues. Germline V gives CDR1 SNHLY, CDR2 FYNNEI. The trim removed 4 bases at V and 6 bases at J, leaving 4 bases unmatched. The full variable domain, completed using reference TRBV2 and TRBJ1-1, is EPEVTQTPSHQVTQMGQEVILRCVPISNHLYFYWYRQILGQKVEFLVSFYNNEISEKSEIFDDQFSVERPDGSNFTLKIRSTKLEDSAMYFCASSAGTGPEAFFGQGTRLTVV.

The V call is TRBV28, the J call TRBJ2-1; weak D call: TRBD2 (7 bases). The CDR3 is 14 amino acids. V was pared by 8 bases and J by 10 bases, with 21 bases between. The germline CDR1 and CDR2 sequences are MDHEN and SYDVKM. CDR3 in DNA: TGTGCCAGCTCGAAGCGCGGGGGCGGGGGAGAGCAGTTCTTC. Its protein is CASSKRGGGGEQFF.

The genes are TRBV18 and TRBJ1-4; possibly TRBD1 for D (6 bases). Trimming shortened V by 2 bases and J by 0 bases, and 13 bases separated the two germline ends. This CDR3 contains 17 residues. Germline-derived CDR1 and CDR2 are KGHSH and LQKENI. The DNA for the CDR3 is TGTGCCAGCTCACCAGACTGGGCAGGGGCAACTAATGAAAAACTGTTTTTT. This gives the protein CASSPDWAGATNEKLFF.

V usage is TRBV10-3 and J usage is TRBJ2-5; no clear D gene. This CDR3 is built from 13 residues. The germline V and J ends were trimmed by 4 bases and 2 bases, with 8 bases remaining between them. In germline, CDR1 is ENHRY, CDR2 SYGVKD. CDR3 sequence: CAISGLDQETQYF. The CDR3 bases are TGTGCCATCAGTGGACTGGATCAAGAGACCCAGTACTTC.

The chain employs TRBV2 and TRBJ1-1; the match to TRBD1 covers 7 bases. CDR1 and CDR2 from the germline V gene are SNHLY and FYNNEI. The junction had 8 bases not matched to a gene; V was cut back by 7 bases and J by 0 bases. This CDR3 spans 15 amino acids. DNA of the CDR3: TGTGCCAGCACTGTAACGGGACAGATGAACACTGAAGCTTTCTTT. It encodes CASTVTGQMNTEAFF.

J is TRBJ1-5 and V is TRBV28; D is unresolved. Per the germline V gene, CDR1 is MDHEN and CDR2 is SYDVKM. V lost 5 bases and J 7 bases, leaving 9 bases between the germline ends. CDR3 length: 12 amino acids. In DNA form, the CDR3 reads TGTGCCAGCAGTCTAGAAGGACAGCCCCAGCATTTT. It yields the protein CASSLEGQPQHF.

The V gene is TRBV5-6, the J gene TRBJ2-2; 8 positions agree with TRBD1. The CDR3 is made up of 14 amino acids. The germline V gene has CDR1 SGHDT and CDR2 YYEEEE. V shed 6 bases, J shed 5 bases, and the junction held 6 bases outside the gene matches. This chain's CDR3 is CASNSGGWTGELFF. CDR3 DNA sequence: TGTGCCAGCAATTCAGGGGGCTGGACCGGGGAGCTGTTTTTT.